This T cell receptor beta chain was found in a study of radiotherapy plus CTLA-4 blockade in lung cancer. About the research overall: For 15% to 20% of patients, objective responses occurred, and approximately 33% had disease control.

Sequencing used immunoSEQ multiplex PCR; TCRdb keeps in-frame clones, though not all of them. The data show tens of thousands of clones, 80% to 90% seen once. Comments on this clone: Its matching antigen is unknown.

Ipilimumab-mediated CTLA-4 blockade plus focal radiation was given to patients having chemo-refractory metastatic non-small-cell lung cancer. Between the trimmed V and J ends, which lost 3 bases and 0 bases, there was a span of 11 bases. Germline CDR1 reads LNHDA; CDR2 reads SQIVND (reference sequence). This CDR3 spans 15 amino acids. Study-level results: Tumor-origin TCR clones grew in blood after radiotherapy plus ipilimumab. The best predictor of response was reported to be early blood T cell clone dynamics, with interferon-beta.

The sample in question was peripheral blood, obtained from a patient treated with radiotherapy plus ipilimumab. The TCR was taken from a human donor with non-small cell lung cancer who had stable disease on radiotherapy plus ipilimumab. The chain couples TRBV19 to TRBJ1-2, with D uncertain. CDR3 DNA: TGTGCCAGTAGTATCAAAGGCAGGTCTAACTATGGCTACACCTTC. Translation gives CASSIKGRSNYGYTF.